Presented here are 10 T cell receptor beta chains from one specimen sequenced in a study of vaccination and CD4 T cells after COVID-19. Their target antigens are unknown. The treatment is: roughly ten-day PBMC culture with coronavirus spike peptide pools or control peptides (ViraFEST assay). The Oncomine TCR Beta short-read assay was what sequenced the DNA obtained from cultured CD4+ T cells. TCRdb recomputed calls from the PCR reads with MiXCR, one row per CDR3 protein. The table includes approximately 7,000 distinct CDR3 sequences, 73% detected once. Sequencing input: CD4+ T cells from blood, cultured in vitro. These receptor sequences come from a human donor who had recovered from COVID-19.

The chain has TRBV20-1 and TRBJ2-2, with D tentatively TRBD2 (5 bases). The CDR3 has 12 residues. Germline-derived CDR1 and CDR2 are DFQATT and SNEGSKA (reference sequence). Trimming pared 2 bases from V and 5 bases from J, leaving 6 bases between. The CDR3 reads CSARRTTGELFF. The CDR3 DNA reads as TGCAGTGCTAGACGGACTACCGGGGAGCTGTTTTTT.

On this clonotype itself: Germline is not matched at one junction end, which may reflect a read error. The J gene is TRBJ2-3, the V gene TRBV27; no reliable D call. There are 15 residues in the CDR3. Germline CDR1 MNHEY, CDR2 SMNVEV (reference sequence). The CDR3 spells CASSLSSRSTDTRYF. Here the CDR3 DNA reads TGTGCCAGCAGTTTATCTAGCAGGAGCACAGATACGCGGTATTTT.

This clonotype has a handful of counts. The rearrangement links TRBV27 to TRBJ1-5; D uncertain. This CDR3 contains 13 residues. From germline, CDR1 is MNHEY and CDR2 SMNVEV (reference sequence). V was shortened by 6 bases and J by 0 bases, with 6 bases between the two germline ends. CDR3 sequence (DNA): TGTGCCAGCAGGTATGATAGCAATCAGCCCCAGCATTTT. Protein: CASRYDSNQPQHF.

This chain joins TRBV19 and TRBJ1-2; D ambiguous. V was clipped by 9 bases and J by 0 bases, with 8 bases between them. The CDR3 spans 12 residues. Germline assignment: CDR1 LNHDA and CDR2 SQIVND (reference sequence). The CDR3 reads CASYAPNYGYTF. The CDR3 DNA is TGTGCCAGCTACGCCCCTAACTATGGCTACACCTTC.

The chain couples TRBV14 to TRBJ1-1; D not certain. The CDR3 sequence is 13 residues long. Germline V gene data show CDR1 as SGHDN and CDR2 as FVKESK. V shed 0 bases and J shed 3 bases, with 5 bases lying between them. The CDR3 sequence is CASSQEYYTEAFF. CDR3 coding DNA: TGTGCCAGCAGCCAAGAATACTACACTGAAGCTTTCTTT.

By sample fraction, this clonotype is large (0.1 to 1%). The chain links TRBV20-1 to TRBJ2-4; a possible D gene is TRBD2 (6 bases). This CDR3 spans 13 amino acids. V was shortened by 4 bases and J by 6 bases, with 13 bases between the two germline ends. CDR1 and CDR2 from the germline V gene are DFQATT and SNEGSKA (reference sequence). CDR3 in amino acids: CSATPGGRNIQYF. DNA of the CDR3: TGCAGTGCTACCCCCGGGGGTAGAAACATTCAGTACTTC.

The V gene is TRBV4-2, the J gene TRBJ2-1, with D possibly TRBD2 on 5 matching bases. Per germline, CDR1 LGHNA and CDR2 YNFKEQ. The CDR3 is 11 residues long. Between the trimmed V and J ends, which lost 2 bases and 13 bases, there was a span of 9 bases. The CDR3 spells CASSQNGNQFF. The CDR3 DNA sequence: TGTGCCAGCAGCCAAAACGGGAACCAGTTCTTC.

The chain employs TRBV6-1 and TRBJ2-7, with 8 bases matching TRBD1. The CDR3 has 13 residues. CDR1 and CDR2 (germline): MNHNS, SASEGT. V lost 3 bases, J lost 2 bases, and 0 bases stayed unmatched. The CDR3 protein is CASSETGAYEQYF. CDR3 coding DNA: TGTGCCAGCAGTGAGACAGGGGCCTACGAGCAGTACTTC.

The CDR3 region is CASSHRQGARTEAFF. CDR3 in DNA: TGTGCCAGCAGTCATCGACAGGGGGCTAGGACTGAAGCTTTCTTT. The chain employs TRBV6-2 or TRBV6-3 and TRBJ1-1, with 10 bases aligning to TRBD1. V lost 5 bases and J lost 5; bases outside the gene matches: 8. Germline CDR1 and CDR2: MNHEY and SVGEGT. CDR3 length: 15 residues.

The chain is built from TRBV6-1 and TRBJ2-3; the match to TRBD1 covers 11 bases. V shed 6 bases and J 4 bases; nucleotides not matched to a gene: 3. The CDR3 extends over 14 amino acids. Germline V gives CDR1 MNHNS, CDR2 SASEGT. In DNA form, the CDR3 reads TGTGCCAGCAGCCCGGGACAGGGGGCAGATACGCAGTATTTT. Translation gives CASSPGQGADTQYF.